A selection of T cell receptor gamma chains follows, all from one sample in a study of Vδ1+ human thymocytes. TCRdb re-called clones from the multiplex PCR reads using CATT. The sample records tens of thousands of gamma-chain clones, roughly 15% being singletons. The source material was Vdelta1+ gamma-delta thymocytes from the thymus. Receptors were obtained from a child under two years old who had congenital heart surgery. The CDR3 runs from the conserved cysteine through the conserved F or W. Clone size is shown for a subset of rows, as once, few, many or a class of expanded clone.

j_call	clone_size	v_call	cdr3_aa	cdr3_nt
TRGJ1/TRGJ2	-	TRGV4	CATWSSYYKKLF	TGTGCCACCTGGTCCTCTTATTATAAGAAACTCTTT
TRGJ1/TRGJ2	-	TRGV5	CATWDSPPGPLYYKKLF	TGTGCCACCTGGGACAGCCCACCGGGTCCGTTATATTATAAGAAACTCTTT
TRGJ1/TRGJ2	few	TRGV9	CALWEAIYYKKLF	TGTGCCTTGTGGGAGGCAATTTATTATAAGAAACTCTTT
TRGJ1/TRGJ2	-	TRGV8	CATWDRPRGYYKKLF	TGTGCCACCTGGGATAGGCCGAGAGGGTATTATAAGAAACTCTTT
TRGJ1/TRGJ2	-	TRGV4	CATWDGLVGYYYKKLF	TGTGCCACCTGGGATGGGCTAGTTGGGTATTATTATAAGAAACTCTTT
TRGJP1	-	TRGV9	CALWEVLMGPGNTGWFKIF	TGTGCCTTGTGGGAGGTGTTGATGGGGCCCGGTAACACTGGTTGGTTCAAGATATTT
TRGJ1/TRGJ2	few	TRGV9	CALWEGLTNYYKKLF	TGTGCCTTGTGGGAGGGCCTCACGAATTATTATAAGAAACTCTTT
TRGJ1/TRGJ2	few	TRGV3	CATWDIYYKKLF	TGTGCCACCTGGGACATATATTATAAGAAACTCTTT
TRGJ1/TRGJ2	-	TRGV8	CATWDKGKELF	TGTGCCACCTGGGATAAGGGCAAGGAACTCTTT
TRGJP1	few	TRGV3	CATWDMATGWFKIF	TGTGCCACCTGGGACATGGCCACTGGTTGGTTCAAGATATTT
TRGJ1/TRGJ2	few	TRGV9	CALWEVPQKLF	TGTGCCTTGTGGGAGGTGCCCCAGAAACTCTTT
TRGJ1/TRGJ2	-	TRGV2	CATWDQGYYKKLF	TGTGCCACCTGGGATCAGGGATATTATAAGAAACTCTTT
TRGJ1/TRGJ2	few	TRGV2	CATWTPGGYYKKLF	TGTGCCACCTGGACTCCCGGGGGTTATTATAAGAAACTCTTT
TRGJ1/TRGJ2	medium-sized	TRGV4	CATWDGRNYKKLF	TGTGCCACCTGGGATGGGCGAAATTATAAGAAACTCTTT
TRGJ1/TRGJ2	-	TRGV9	CALWEVLAKKLF	TGTGCCTTGTGGGAGGTGCTCGCGAAGAAACTCTTT
TRGJ1/TRGJ2	medium-sized	TRGV9	CALWERYKKLF	TGTGCCTTGTGGGAGAGGTATAAGAAACTCTTT
TRGJ1/TRGJ2	medium-sized	TRGV8	CATWDHYYKKLF	TGTGCCACCTGGGATCATTATTATAAGAAACTCTTT
TRGJ1/TRGJ2	few	TRGV8	CATWDNNYKKLF	TGTGCCACCTGGGATAACAATTATAAGAAACTCTTT
TRGJ1/TRGJ2	few	TRGV5	CATWDRPLQKLF	TGTGCCACCTGGGACAGGCCTTTGCAGAAACTCTTT
TRGJ1/TRGJ2	-	TRGV8	CATWTGNKKLF	TGTGCCACCTGGACAGGAAATAAGAAACTCTTT
TRGJ1/TRGJ2	-	TRGV9	CALWEGGYYKKLF	TGTGCCTTGTGGGAGGGCGGTTATTATAAGAAACTCTTT
TRGJP2	few	TRGV9	CALWEARSDWIKTF	TGTGCCTTGTGGGAGGCCCGTAGTGACTGGATCAAGACGTTT